Listed below are T cell receptor beta chains from one sample, sequenced in a study of lymphopenia after photon versus proton radiotherapy. Here immunoSEQ multiplex PCR was the method, and the copy in TCRdb shows in-frame clones only, minus some. Altogether about 83,000 clones are present, 80% to 90% being singletons, with the ten largest covering over 1.1%. Here the sequenced sample was peripheral blood, taken from a patient treated with proton-based radiotherapy. The receptors shown here come from a man aged 55 to 70 with pancreatic cancer. CDR3s include the opening cysteine and the closing phenylalanine or tryptophan. Fields, in order: D gene, J gene, V gene, CDR3 DNA, CDR3 protein. The D gene is left open where the match is weak.

d_call: TRBD1
j_call: TRBJ2-5
v_call: TRBV9
cdr3_nt: TGTGCCAGCAGCGCGGGGCGGACAGGGGGTTTTGAGACCCAGTACTTC
cdr3_aa: CASSAGRTGGFETQYF

d_call: -
j_call: TRBJ2-5
v_call: TRBV5-1
cdr3_nt: TGCGCCAGCAGCGCGAGAACAGCTCAAGAGACCCAGTACTTC
cdr3_aa: CASSARTAQETQYF

d_call: -
j_call: TRBJ1-2
v_call: TRBV4-2
cdr3_nt: TGTGCCAGCAGCTTGGACGACAGAACTAACTATGGCTACACCTTC
cdr3_aa: CASSLDDRTNYGYTF

d_call: -
j_call: TRBJ2-6
v_call: TRBV11-2
cdr3_nt: TGTGCCAGCAGCTTAGCAGATTCTGGGGCCAACGTCCTGACTTTC
cdr3_aa: CASSLADSGANVLTF

d_call: TRBD2
j_call: TRBJ2-2
v_call: TRBV7-9
cdr3_nt: TGTGCCAGCAGCCAACCCGGACTAGAGTACACCGGGGAGCTGTTTTTT
cdr3_aa: CASSQPGLEYTGELFF

d_call: -
j_call: TRBJ2-4
v_call: TRBV7-2
cdr3_nt: TGTGCCAGCAGCATACCGGGACATTTAGCCAAAAACATTCAGTACTTC
cdr3_aa: CASSIPGHLAKNIQYF

d_call: TRBD2
j_call: TRBJ2-1
v_call: TRBV5-1
cdr3_nt: TGCGCCAGCAGCCTTAGCGGGACCCCCTACAATGAGCAGTTCTTC
cdr3_aa: CASSLSGTPYNEQFF

d_call: TRBD2
j_call: TRBJ2-1
v_call: TRBV27
cdr3_nt: TGTGCCAGCAGTCCCAACCCTTTTCAGCGGGAGTCCCACAATGAGCAGTTCTTC
cdr3_aa: CASSPNPFQRESHNEQFF

d_call: -
j_call: TRBJ1-4
v_call: TRBV13
cdr3_nt: TGTGCCAGCAGCTATCGGGGTGCCCCTAATGAAAAACTGTTTTTT
cdr3_aa: CASSYRGAPNEKLFF

d_call: -
j_call: TRBJ2-3
v_call: TRBV28
cdr3_nt: TGTGCCAGCAGTCCCAATGCGGGTCACGGAGATACGCAGTATTTT
cdr3_aa: CASSPNAGHGDTQYF